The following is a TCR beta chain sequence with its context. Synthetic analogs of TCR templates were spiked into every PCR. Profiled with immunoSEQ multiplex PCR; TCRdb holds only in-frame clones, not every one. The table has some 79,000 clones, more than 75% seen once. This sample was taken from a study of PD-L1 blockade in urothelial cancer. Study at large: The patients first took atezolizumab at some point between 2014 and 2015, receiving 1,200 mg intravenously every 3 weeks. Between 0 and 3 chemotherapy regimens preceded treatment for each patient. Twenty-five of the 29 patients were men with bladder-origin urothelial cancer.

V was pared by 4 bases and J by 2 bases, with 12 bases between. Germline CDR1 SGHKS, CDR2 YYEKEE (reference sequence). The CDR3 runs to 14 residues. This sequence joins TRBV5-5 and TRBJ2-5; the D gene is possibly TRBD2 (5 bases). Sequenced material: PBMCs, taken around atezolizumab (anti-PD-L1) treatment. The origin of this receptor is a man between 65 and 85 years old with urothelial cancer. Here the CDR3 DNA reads TGTGCCAGCAGCATACGGGGTAGGCAAGAGACCCAGTACTTC. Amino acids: CASSIRGRQETQYF.